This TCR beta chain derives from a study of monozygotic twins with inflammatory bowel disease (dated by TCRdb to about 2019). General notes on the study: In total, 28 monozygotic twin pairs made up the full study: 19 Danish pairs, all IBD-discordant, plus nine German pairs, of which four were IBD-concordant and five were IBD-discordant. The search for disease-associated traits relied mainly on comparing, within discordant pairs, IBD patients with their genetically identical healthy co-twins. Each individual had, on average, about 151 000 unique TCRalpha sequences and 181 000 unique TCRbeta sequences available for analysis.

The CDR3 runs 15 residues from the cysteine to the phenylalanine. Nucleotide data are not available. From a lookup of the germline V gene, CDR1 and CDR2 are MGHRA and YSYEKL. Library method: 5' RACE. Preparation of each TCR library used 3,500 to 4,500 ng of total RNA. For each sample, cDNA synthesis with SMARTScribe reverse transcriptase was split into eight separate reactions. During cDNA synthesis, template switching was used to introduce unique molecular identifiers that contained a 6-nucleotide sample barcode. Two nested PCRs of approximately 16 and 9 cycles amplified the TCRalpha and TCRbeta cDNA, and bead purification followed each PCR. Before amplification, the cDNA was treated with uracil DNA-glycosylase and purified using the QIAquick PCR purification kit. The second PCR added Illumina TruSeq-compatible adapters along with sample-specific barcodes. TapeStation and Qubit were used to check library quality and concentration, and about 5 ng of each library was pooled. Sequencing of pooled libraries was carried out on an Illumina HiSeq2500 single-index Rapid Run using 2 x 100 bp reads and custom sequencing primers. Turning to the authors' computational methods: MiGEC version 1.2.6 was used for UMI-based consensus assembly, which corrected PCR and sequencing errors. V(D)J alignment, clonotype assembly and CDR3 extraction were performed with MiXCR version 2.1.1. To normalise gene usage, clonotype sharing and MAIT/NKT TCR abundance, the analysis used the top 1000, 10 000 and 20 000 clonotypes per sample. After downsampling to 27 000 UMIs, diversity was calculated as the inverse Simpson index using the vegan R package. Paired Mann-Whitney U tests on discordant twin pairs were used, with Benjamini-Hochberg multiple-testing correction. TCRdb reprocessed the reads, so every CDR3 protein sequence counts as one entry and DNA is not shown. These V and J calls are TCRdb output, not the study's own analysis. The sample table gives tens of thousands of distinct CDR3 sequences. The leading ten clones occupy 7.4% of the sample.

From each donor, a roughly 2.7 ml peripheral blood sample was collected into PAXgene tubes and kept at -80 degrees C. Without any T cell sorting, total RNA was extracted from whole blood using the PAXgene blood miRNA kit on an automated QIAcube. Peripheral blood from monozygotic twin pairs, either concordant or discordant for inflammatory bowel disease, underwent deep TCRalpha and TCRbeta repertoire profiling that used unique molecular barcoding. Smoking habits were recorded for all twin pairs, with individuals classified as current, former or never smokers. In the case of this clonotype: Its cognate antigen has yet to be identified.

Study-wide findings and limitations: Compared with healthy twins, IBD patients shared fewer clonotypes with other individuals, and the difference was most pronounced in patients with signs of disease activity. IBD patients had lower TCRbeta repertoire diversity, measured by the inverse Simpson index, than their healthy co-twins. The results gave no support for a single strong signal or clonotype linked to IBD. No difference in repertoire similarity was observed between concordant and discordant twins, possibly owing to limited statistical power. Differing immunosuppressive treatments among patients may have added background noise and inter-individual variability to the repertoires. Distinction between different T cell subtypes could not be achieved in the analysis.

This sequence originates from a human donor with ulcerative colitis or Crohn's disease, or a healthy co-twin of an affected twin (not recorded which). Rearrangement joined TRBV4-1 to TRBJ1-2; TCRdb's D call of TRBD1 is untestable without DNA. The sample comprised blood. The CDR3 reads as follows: CASSQSQGTTYGYTF.